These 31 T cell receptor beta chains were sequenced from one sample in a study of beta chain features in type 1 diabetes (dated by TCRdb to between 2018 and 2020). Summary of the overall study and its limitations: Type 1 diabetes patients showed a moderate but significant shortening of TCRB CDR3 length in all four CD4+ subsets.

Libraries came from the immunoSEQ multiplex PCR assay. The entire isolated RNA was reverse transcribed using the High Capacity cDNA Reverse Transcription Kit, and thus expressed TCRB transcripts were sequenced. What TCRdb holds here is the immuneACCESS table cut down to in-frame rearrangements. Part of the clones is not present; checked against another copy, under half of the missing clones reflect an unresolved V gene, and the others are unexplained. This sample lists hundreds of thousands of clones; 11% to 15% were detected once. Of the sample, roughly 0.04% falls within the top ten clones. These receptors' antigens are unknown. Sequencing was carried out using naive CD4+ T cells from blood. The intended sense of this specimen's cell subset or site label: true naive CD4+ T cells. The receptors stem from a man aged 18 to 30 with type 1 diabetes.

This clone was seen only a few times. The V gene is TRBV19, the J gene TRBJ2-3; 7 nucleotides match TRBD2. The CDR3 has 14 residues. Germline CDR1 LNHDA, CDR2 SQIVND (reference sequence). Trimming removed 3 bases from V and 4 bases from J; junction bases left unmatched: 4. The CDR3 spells CASSIAGVADTQYF. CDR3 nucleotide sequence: TGTGCCAGTAGTATCGCGGGAGTCGCAGATACGCAGTATTTT.

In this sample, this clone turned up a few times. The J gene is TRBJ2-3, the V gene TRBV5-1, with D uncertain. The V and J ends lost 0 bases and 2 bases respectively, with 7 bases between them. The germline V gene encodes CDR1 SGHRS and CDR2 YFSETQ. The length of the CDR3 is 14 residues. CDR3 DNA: TGCGCCAGCAGCTTGGATGCCCACACAGATACGCAGTATTTT. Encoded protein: CASSLDAHTDTQYF.

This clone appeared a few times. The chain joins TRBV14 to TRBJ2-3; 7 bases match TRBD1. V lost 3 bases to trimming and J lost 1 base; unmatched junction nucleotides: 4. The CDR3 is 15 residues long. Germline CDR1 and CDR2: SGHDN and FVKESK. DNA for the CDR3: TGTGCCAGCAGCCAGGACAGGTGGGGCACAGATACGCAGTATTTT. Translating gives CASSQDRWGTDTQYF.

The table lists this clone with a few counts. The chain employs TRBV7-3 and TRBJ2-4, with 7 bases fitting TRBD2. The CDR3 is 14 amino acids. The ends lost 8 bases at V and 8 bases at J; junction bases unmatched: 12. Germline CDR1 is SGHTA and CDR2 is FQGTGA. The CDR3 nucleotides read TGTGCCAGCGGGGACTATGCTTCTGGGGACATTCAGTACTTC. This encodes CASGDYASGDIQYF.

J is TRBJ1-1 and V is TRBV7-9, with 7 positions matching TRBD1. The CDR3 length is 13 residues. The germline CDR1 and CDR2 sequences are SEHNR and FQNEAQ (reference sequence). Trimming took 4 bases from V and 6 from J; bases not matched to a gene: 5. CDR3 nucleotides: TGTGCCAGCAGCTCGACAGGGACCCCTGAAGCTTTCTTT. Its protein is CASSSTGTPEAFF.

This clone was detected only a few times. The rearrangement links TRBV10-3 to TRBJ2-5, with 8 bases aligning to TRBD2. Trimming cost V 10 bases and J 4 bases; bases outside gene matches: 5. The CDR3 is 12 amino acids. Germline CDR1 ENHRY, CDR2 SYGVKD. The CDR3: CATGGDGETQYF. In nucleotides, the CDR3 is TGTGCCACCGGGGGGGACGGAGAGACCCAGTACTTC.

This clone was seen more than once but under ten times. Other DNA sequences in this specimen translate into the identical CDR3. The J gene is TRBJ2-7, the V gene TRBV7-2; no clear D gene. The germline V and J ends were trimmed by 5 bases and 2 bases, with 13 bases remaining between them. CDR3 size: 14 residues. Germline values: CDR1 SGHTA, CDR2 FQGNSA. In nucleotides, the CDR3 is TGTGCCAGCAGCCTGGACGGTGGCCCCTACGAGCAGTACTTC. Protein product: CASSLDGGPYEQYF.

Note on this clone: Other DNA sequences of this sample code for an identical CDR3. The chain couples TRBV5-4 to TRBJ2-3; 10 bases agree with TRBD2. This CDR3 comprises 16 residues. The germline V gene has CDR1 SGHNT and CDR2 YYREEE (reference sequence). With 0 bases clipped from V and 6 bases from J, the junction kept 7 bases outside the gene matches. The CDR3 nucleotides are TGTGCCAGCAGCTTGGTTCTAGCGGGAGCTATCGATACGCAGTATTTT. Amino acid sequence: CASSLVLAGAIDTQYF.

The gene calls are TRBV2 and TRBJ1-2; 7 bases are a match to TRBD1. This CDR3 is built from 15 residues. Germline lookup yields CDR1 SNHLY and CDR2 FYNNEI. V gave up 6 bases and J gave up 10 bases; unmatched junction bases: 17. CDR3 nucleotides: TGTGCCAGCAGAGCCAGAACAGGGGCCCTAGTTTCCTACACCTTC. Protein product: CASRARTGALVSYTF.

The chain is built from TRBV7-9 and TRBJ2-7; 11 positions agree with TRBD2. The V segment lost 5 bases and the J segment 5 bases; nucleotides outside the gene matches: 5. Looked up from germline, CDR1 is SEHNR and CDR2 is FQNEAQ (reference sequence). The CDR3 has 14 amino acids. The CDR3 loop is CASSLSGRDDEQYF. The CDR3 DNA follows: TGTGCCAGCAGCCTTAGCGGGAGGGACGACGAGCAGTACTTC.

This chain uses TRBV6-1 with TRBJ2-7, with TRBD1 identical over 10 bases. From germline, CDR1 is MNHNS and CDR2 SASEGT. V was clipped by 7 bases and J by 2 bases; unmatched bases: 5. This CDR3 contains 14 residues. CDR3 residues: CASNLDRGTYEQYF. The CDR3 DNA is TGTGCCAGCAACTTGGACAGGGGGACCTACGAGCAGTACTTC.

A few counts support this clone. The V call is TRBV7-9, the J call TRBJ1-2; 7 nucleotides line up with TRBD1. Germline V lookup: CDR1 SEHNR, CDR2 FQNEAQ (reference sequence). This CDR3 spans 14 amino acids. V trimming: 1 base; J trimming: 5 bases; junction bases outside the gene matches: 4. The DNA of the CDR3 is TGTGCCAGCAGCTTAGTGGGGACAGATTATGGCTACACCTTC. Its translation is CASSLVGTDYGYTF.

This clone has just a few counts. CDR3 DNA: TGCGCCAGCAGGGAGCTAACTGAAAGCTACACCTTC. Its translation is CASRELTESYTF. This chain links TRBV23-1 with TRBJ1-2; D uncertain. TRBV23-1 falls under the ORF class, with uncertain function. The germline V and J ends were trimmed by 6 bases and 9 bases, with 14 bases remaining between them. This CDR3 has 12 amino acids.

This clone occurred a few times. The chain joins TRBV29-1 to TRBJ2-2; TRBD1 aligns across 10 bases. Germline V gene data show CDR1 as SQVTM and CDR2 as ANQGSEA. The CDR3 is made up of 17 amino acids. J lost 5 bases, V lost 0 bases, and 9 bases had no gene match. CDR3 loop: CSVEDGDRGPATGELFF. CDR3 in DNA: TGCAGCGTTGAAGATGGAGACAGGGGGCCAGCGACCGGGGAGCTGTTTTTT.

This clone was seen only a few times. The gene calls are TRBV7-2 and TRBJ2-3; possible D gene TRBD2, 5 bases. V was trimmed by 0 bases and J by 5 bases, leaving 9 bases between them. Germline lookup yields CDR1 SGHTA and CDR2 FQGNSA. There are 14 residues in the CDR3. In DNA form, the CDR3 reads TGTGCCAGCAGCTTAGCCCGGGGTCAAGATACGCAGTATTTT. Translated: CASSLARGQDTQYF.

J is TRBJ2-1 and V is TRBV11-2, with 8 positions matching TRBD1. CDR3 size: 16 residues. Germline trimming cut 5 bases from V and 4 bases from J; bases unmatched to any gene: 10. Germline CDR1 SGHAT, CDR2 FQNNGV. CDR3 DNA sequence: TGTGCCAGCAGCACCCGACAGGGGACGACTTACAATGAGCAGTTCTTC. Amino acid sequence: CASSTRQGTTYNEQFF.

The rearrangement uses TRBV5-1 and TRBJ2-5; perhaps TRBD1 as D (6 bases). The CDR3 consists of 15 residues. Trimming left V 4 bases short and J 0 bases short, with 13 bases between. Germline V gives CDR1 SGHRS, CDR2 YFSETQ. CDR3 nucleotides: TGCGCCAGCAGCCCCATCGGACAGTACCAAGAGACCCAGTACTTC. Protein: CASSPIGQYQETQYF.

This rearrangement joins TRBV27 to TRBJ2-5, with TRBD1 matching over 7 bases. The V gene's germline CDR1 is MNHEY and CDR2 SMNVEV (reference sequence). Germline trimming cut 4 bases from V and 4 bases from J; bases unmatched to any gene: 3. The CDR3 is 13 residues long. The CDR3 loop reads CASSSRQGETQYF. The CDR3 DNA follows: TGTGCCAGCAGTTCCAGACAGGGAGAGACCCAGTACTTC.

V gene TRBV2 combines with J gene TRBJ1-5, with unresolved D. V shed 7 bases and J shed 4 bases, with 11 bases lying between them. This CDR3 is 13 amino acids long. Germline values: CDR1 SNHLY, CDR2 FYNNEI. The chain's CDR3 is CASKRAVNQPQHF. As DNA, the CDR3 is TGTGCCAGCAAGAGGGCGGTGAATCAGCCCCAGCATTTT.

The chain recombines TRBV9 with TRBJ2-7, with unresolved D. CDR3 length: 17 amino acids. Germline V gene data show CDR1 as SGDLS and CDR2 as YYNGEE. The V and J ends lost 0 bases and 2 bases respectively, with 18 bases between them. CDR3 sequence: CASSVGKNSGQAYEQYF. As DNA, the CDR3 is TGTGCCAGCAGCGTAGGTAAAAATAGTGGGCAGGCCTACGAGCAGTACTTC.

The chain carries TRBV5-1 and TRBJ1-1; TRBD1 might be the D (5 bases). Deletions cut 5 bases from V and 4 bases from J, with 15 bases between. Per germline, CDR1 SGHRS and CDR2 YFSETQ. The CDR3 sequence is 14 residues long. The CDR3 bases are TGCGCCAGCAGGCTAAGGGGAATGGGCACTGAAGCTTTCTTT. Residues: CASRLRGMGTEAFF.

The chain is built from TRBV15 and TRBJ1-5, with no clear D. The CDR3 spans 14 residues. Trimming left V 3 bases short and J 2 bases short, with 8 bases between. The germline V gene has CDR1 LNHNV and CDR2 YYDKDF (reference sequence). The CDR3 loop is CATSRTGGNQPQHF. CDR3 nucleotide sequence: TGTGCCACCAGCAGGACTGGCGGCAATCAGCCCCAGCATTTT.

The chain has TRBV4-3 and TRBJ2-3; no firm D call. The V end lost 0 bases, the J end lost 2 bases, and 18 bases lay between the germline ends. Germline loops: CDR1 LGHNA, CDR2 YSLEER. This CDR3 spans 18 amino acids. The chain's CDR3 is CASSQDPGLQLLTDTQYF. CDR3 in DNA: TGCGCCAGCAGCCAAGATCCAGGCCTCCAGCTACTCACAGATACGCAGTATTTT.

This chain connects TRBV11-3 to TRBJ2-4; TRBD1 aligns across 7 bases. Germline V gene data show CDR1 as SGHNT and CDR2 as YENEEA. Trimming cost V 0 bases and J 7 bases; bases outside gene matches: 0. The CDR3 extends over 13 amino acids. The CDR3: CASSLDRGNIQYF. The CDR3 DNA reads TGTGCCAGCAGCTTAGACAGGGGGAACATTCAGTACTTC.

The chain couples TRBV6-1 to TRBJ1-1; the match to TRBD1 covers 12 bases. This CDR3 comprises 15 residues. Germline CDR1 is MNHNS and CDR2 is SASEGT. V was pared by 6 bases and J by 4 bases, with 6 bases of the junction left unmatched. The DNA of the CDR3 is TGTGCCAGCAGCTGGGGGACAGGGGGCCCCACTGAAGCTTTCTTT. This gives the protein CASSWGTGGPTEAFF.

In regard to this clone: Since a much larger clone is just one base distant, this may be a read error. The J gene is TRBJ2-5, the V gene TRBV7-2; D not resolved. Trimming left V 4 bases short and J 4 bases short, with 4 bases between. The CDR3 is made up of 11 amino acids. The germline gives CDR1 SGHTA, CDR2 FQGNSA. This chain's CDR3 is CASSSPETQYF. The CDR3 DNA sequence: TGTGCCAGCAGCTCCCCAGAGACCCAGTACTTC.

The CDR3 region has the DNA TGTGCCAGCAGTAGAACAGGGAACACTGAAGCTTTCTTT. Translated: CASSRTGNTEAFF. This sequence joins TRBV6-1 and TRBJ1-1, with D possibly being TRBD1 (5 bases). The CDR3 has 13 residues. Trimming removed 5 bases from V and 1 base from J, with 8 bases in between. Germline CDR1 is MNHNS and CDR2 is SASEGT.

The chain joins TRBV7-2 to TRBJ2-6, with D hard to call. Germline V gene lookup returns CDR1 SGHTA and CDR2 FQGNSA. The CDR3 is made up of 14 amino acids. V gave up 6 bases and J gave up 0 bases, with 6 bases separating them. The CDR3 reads CASRSNSGANVLTF. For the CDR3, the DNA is TGTGCCAGCAGGTCCAACTCTGGGGCCAACGTCCTGACTTTC.

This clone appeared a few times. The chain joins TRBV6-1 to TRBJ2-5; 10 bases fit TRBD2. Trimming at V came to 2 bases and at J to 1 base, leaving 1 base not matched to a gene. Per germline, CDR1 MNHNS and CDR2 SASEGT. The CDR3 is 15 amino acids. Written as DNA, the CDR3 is TGTGCCAGCAGTGAACTAGCGGGAGTCCAAGAGACCCAGTACTTC. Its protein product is CASSELAGVQETQYF.

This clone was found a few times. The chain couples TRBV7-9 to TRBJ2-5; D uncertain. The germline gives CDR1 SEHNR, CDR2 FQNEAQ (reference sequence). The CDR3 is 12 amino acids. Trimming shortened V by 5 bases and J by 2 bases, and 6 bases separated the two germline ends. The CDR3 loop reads CASSPPQETQYF. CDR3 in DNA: TGTGCCAGCAGCCCCCCACAAGAGACCCAGTACTTC.

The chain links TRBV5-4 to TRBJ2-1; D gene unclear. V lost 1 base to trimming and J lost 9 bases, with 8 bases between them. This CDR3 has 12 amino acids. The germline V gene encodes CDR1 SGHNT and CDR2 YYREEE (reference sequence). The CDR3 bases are TGTGCCAGCAGCTTGTTGGAAGGTGAGCAGTTCTTC. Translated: CASSLLEGEQFF.